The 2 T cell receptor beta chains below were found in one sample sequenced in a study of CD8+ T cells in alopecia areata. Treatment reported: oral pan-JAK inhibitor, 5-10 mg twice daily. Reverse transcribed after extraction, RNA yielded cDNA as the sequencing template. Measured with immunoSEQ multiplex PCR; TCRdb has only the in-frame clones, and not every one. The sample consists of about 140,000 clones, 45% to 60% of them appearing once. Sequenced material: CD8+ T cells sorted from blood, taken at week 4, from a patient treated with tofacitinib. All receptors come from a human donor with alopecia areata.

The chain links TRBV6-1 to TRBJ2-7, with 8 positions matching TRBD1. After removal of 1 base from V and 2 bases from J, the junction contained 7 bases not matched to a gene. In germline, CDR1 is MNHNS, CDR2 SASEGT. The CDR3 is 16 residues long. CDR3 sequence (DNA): TGTGCCAGCAGTGAAGGTCAGGGGGCGGCCACCTACGAGCAGTACTTC. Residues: CASSEGQGAATYEQYF.

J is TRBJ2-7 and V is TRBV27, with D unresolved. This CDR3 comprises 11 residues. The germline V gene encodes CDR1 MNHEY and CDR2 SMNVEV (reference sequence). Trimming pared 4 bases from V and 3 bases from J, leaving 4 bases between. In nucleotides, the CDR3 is TGTGCCAGCAGTTCCCACTACGAGCAGTACTTC. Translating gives CASSSHYEQYF.